This TCR beta chain was retrieved from a study of cytomegalovirus exposure and HLA in healthy donors. Study-level points and caveats: An analysis done earlier found most TCR beta V segments productive about 87% or about 30% of the time.

This clone has only a few counts. Its cognate antigen is unknown. This cohort consisted of healthy bone marrow donors. The germline CDR1 and CDR2 sequences are LGHNA and YNFKEQ. There are 19 residues in the CDR3. V lost 0 bases, J lost 5 bases, and 12 bases stayed unmatched. Amplification used 60 Vbeta primers and 13 Jbeta primers. TCRdb keeps only in-frame clones here, not all; method: immunoSEQ multiplex PCR. The top ten hold roughly 3% of the sample, which has about 160,000 clones, about 75% seen once. The origin of this receptor is a woman aged 45-59 years in good health and CMV-seropositive. This chain links TRBV4-2 with TRBJ1-5; the match to TRBD1 covers 11 bases. The sample consisted of PBMCs. This chain's CDR3 is CASSQEGGTGGMMDQPQHF. CDR3 coding DNA: TGTGCCAGCAGCCAAGAGGGGGGGACAGGGGGTATGATGGATCAGCCCCAGCATTTT.